The present entry profiles one TCR beta chain with its context. Its antigen remains unknown. CDR3 size: 18 residues. Germline CDR1 and CDR2: MNHNS and SASEGT. Deletions cut 2 bases from V and 0 bases from J, with 17 bases between. The data derive from a study of shared clonotypes between healthy human individuals. Study in general: Each donor contributed plates that comprised three CD4 naive, three CD4 memory, two CD8 naive and one CD8 memory.

The method was immunoSEQ multiplex PCR; TCRdb's version includes in-frame clones alone and lacks a portion of them. The table has about 600,000 clones, roughly 97% seen once. Whole-study findings and limits: Blood was the sole source, and tissue repertoires probably differ.

The chain employs TRBV6-1 and TRBJ1-5; maybe TRBD1 (6 bases). The TCR originated in a woman aged 25 to 39 in good health. The sequenced sample was naive CD4+ T cells sorted from blood. Documented subset: CD45RA+ positively selected. This chain's CDR3 is CASSERGGAFSSNQPQHF. The DNA for the CDR3 is TGTGCCAGCAGTGAACGGGGGGGCGCGTTTAGTAGCAATCAGCCCCAGCATTTT.